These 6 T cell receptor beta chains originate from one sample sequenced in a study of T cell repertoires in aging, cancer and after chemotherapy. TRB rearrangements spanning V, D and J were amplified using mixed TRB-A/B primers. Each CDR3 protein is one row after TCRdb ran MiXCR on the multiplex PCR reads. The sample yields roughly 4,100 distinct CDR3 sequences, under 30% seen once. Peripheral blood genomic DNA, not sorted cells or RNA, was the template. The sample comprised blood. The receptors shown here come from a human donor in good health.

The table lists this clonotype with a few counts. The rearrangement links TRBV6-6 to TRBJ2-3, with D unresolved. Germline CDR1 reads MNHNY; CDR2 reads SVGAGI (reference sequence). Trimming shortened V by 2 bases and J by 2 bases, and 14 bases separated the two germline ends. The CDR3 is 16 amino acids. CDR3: CASSYLTAAHTDTQYF. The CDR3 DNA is TGTGCCAGCAGTTACCTGACGGCAGCCCACACAGATACGCAGTATTTT.

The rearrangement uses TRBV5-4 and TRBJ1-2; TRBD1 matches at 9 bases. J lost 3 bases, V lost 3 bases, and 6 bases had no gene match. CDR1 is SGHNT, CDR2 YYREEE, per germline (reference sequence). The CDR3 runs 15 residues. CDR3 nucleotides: TGTGCCAGCAGCTCCTCCGGGACAGGGCACTATGGCTACACCTTC. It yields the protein CASSSSGTGHYGYTF.

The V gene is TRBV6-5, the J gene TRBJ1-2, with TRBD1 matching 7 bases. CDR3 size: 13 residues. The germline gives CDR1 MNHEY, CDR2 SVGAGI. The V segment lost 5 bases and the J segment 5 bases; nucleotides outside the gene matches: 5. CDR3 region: CASSGTVPYGYTF. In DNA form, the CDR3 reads TGTGCCAGCAGTGGGACAGTACCTTATGGCTACACCTTC.

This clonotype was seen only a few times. The CDR3 DNA follows: TGTGCCAGTAGGGCCGATAGGACAGACACCGGGGAGCTGTTTTTT. Translated, it gives CASRADRTDTGELFF. This rearrangement joins TRBV19 to TRBJ2-2, with a possible D match to TRBD1 (6 bases). Germline CDR1 LNHDA, CDR2 SQIVND (reference sequence). Trimming shortened V by 6 bases and J by 3 bases, and 14 bases separated the two germline ends. The CDR3 runs to 15 residues.

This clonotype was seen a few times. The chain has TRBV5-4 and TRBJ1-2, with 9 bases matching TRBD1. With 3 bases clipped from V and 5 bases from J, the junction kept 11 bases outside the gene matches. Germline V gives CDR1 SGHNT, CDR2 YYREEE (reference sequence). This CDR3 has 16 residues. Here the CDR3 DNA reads TGTGCCAGCAGCTCCTACACAGGGGGCACTAGGTATGGCTACACCTTC. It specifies CASSSYTGGTRYGYTF.

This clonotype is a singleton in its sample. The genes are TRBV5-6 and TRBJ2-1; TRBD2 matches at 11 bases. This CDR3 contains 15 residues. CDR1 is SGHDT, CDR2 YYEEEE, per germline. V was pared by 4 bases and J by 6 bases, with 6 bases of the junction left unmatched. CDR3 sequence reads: CASSPASGGINEQFF. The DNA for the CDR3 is TGTGCCAGCAGCCCCGCTAGCGGGGGGATCAATGAGCAGTTCTTC. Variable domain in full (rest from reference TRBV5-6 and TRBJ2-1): DAGVTQSPTHLIKTRGQQVTLRCSPKSGHDTVSWYQQALGQGPQFIFQYYEEEERQRGNFPDRFSGHQFPNYSSELNVNALLLGDSALYLCASSPASGGINEQFFGPGTRLTVL.